A single T cell receptor (beta chain) is shown here with its context. Its antigen is still unknown. No base qualities exist here, and no much larger clone lies one base off it. To separate naive from memory CD4+ T cells, cryopreserved PBMCs first underwent CD4 enrichment and then EasySep naive CD4+ T cell enrichment. For nine to eleven days, sorted naive or memory CD4+ T cells (roughly 110,000) were cultured at a 1:1 ratio with T cell-depleted PBMCs and CEF peptides. Each peptide culture condition was generally run in triplicate replicate wells. Ficoll-Paque PLUS gradient centrifugation was used to isolate PBMCs from either whole blood or leukapheresis product. PBMCs were either used fresh in the expansion assay or cryopreserved at -140 degrees C. The QIAamp Micro DNA Kit was used to extract genomic DNA from the CD4+ T cells. Trimming costs V 2 bases and J 8 bases, and their ends lie 9 bases apart. The CDR3 runs 13 residues from the cysteine to the phenylalanine. CDR3 DNA is the only sequence kept; it has 39 bases, read in frame from the first base. The germline V gene gives CDR1 as MDHEN and CDR2 as SYDVKM.

CEF-cultured naive and memory CD4+ T cell DNA received survey-level immunoSEQ TCR-beta sequencing. The study's own analysis went as follows. Preprocessing removed nonproductive sequences and CDR3s not starting with C, not ending with F or W, or shorter than 7 amino acids. Antigen-specific clonotypes were called with the MANAFEST web app on the basis of expansion relative to the reference and to other culture wells. A clone was considered positive if the clone showed significant expansion compared with the reference culture in 2 of 3 replicate wells at an FDR below 0.05. To be called positive, a clone also had to show significant expansion compared with every other tandem well and an odds ratio greater than 5. Cultured and uncultured naive and memory CD4+ repertoires were searched for CDR3s previously identified as spike- and CEF-reactive. After three terminal residues were trimmed from each end, CDR3 homology was quantified as pairwise Levenshtein distance using the stringdist R package. TCRdb retrieved this table from immuneACCESS and kept in-frame rearrangements only. Not all clones are present; in checked studies, unresolved V genes account for under half, and no reason is known for the remainder. V and J calls and clone size follow that table, whereas D and trimming were derived from the DNA. For this sample there are some 40,000 clones; more than 70% appear just once. The ten largest clones take up 4.5% of the sample.

These data are taken from a study of CD4 T cells in relation to SARS-CoV-2 and coronaviruses (dated by TCRdb to the early 2020s). Concerning the study at large: In the ViraFEST assay, PBMCs were cultured with antigen for 10 days, after which TCR beta CDR3s were sequenced to identify clonal expansions specific to the antigen. Patient-derived lymphoblastoid cell lines were used to map the HLA restriction of shared crossreactive spike epitopes. A different, Illumina-based TCR-beta assay was used to sequence expansion assays from other donors in the study. A median age of about 39 years, with a range of about 21 to 80 years, was recorded for the full convalescent cohort of 12 patients. The study assessed, at the TCR clonotype level, memory CD4+ T cell crossreactivity between SARS-CoV-2 and common cold coronavirus spike proteins. The Adaptive Biotechnologies TCR-sequencing kit was used for samples from three pre-COVID donors and for the naive versus memory experiments, whereas the other data were Illumina-based. Among the roughly twelve convalescent patients, 8 males and 4 females were included, and two of the subjects were Hispanic. Summary of the overall study and its limitations: The study was limited by small numbers of patients and tested TCRs. Approximately 61% of donors had memory CD4+ clonotypes that crossrecognized SARS-CoV-2 and at least one common cold coronavirus spike. Pre-pandemic and post-infection samples were not both contributed by any donor, so tracing of the source of pre-existing responses was limited. Sequencing naive versus memory cells indicated that the assay picks up memory recall responses, not primary responses primed during culture. Compared with monoreactive clones, crossreactive clones had significantly weaker SARS-CoV-2-driven expansion, a result consistent with antigenic imprinting. Crossreactivity analysis centred on spike protein, so crossreactivity against other viral proteins was not assessed.

The V gene is TRBV28 and the J gene is TRBJ1-4; the D gene cannot be resolved reliably. The TCR comes from an adult with COVID-19. Material for sequencing was naive CD4+ T cells from PBMCs, cultured in vitro. The cell subset or site tag for this specimen amounts to: naive CD4+ T cells isolated by negative enrichment. The nucleotides are TGTGCCAGCAGTTTAAACCGGAGGGAAAAACTGTTTTTT. Its amino acids are CASSLNRREKLFF.